Listed below are T cell receptor beta chains from one sample, sequenced in a study of blood T cell repertoires in COVID-19. The protocol was immunoSEQ multiplex PCR, while the TCRdb copy is restricted to in-frame clones and leaves out a portion. The data hold roughly 260,000 clones, with around 90% observed a single time. The specimen sequenced was PBMCs or T cells enriched from blood (not recorded which). The receptor set was obtained from a woman between 25 and 40 years old with acute COVID-19. Both conserved end residues are part of each CDR3. Fields, in order: J gene, V gene, clone size, CDR3 protein. Some rows have no size entry. The others give once, few or many, or a class for an expanded clone.

J gene: TRBJ1-6; V gene: TRBV28; clone size: few; CDR3 protein: CASTLRRGYNSPLHF
J gene: TRBJ2-5; V gene: TRBV30; clone size: -; CDR3 protein: CAWSGEYQETQYF
J gene: TRBJ1-1; V gene: TRBV6-4; clone size: -; CDR3 protein: CASSLRENTEAFF
J gene: TRBJ2-4; V gene: TRBV7-3; clone size: -; CDR3 protein: CASSPQAGGRNIQYF
J gene: TRBJ1-2; V gene: TRBV7-9; clone size: -; CDR3 protein: CASSLWDSFEYGYTF
J gene: TRBJ1-6; V gene: TRBV7-2; clone size: -; CDR3 protein: CASSLSQLYNSPLHF
J gene: TRBJ1-2; V gene: TRBV6-5; clone size: -; CDR3 protein: CASSYSSGVRGYTF
J gene: TRBJ2-1; V gene: TRBV28; clone size: -; CDR3 protein: CASSPLPAGLLHNEQFF
J gene: TRBJ1-2; V gene: TRBV11-2; clone size: -; CDR3 protein: CASSLDQLLGTF
J gene: TRBJ1-6; V gene: TRBV20-1; clone size: -; CDR3 protein: CSADSLHF
J gene: TRBJ2-3; V gene: TRBV5-4; clone size: -; CDR3 protein: CASSLWGADTQYF
J gene: TRBJ1-5; V gene: TRBV18; clone size: -; CDR3 protein: CASSPRDSYQPQHF
J gene: TRBJ2-1; V gene: TRBV24-1; clone size: -; CDR3 protein: CATSVSGGGKQRNEQFF
J gene: TRBJ1-2; V gene: TRBV19; clone size: -; CDR3 protein: CASSIVAGGSYGYTF
J gene: TRBJ2-7; V gene: TRBV7-5; clone size: once; CDR3 protein: CARSLGKGVLTYEQYF
J gene: TRBJ1-4; V gene: TRBV7-9; clone size: -; CDR3 protein: CASSLLGQAEEKLFF
J gene: TRBJ2-7; V gene: TRBV30; clone size: -; CDR3 protein: CAWSVSGGSYEQYF
J gene: TRBJ1-5; V gene: TRBV5-6; clone size: -; CDR3 protein: CASSQRTGGISNQPQHF
J gene: TRBJ2-7; V gene: TRBV5-4; clone size: -; CDR3 protein: CASSLDDRAYEQYF
J gene: TRBJ1-3; V gene: TRBV28; clone size: -; CDR3 protein: CASSRGENTIYF
J gene: TRBJ2-3; V gene: TRBV4-1; clone size: once; CDR3 protein: CASSQGLAGADTQYF
J gene: TRBJ1-5; V gene: TRBV2; clone size: -; CDR3 protein: CASKEGHSNQPQHF
J gene: TRBJ1-2; V gene: TRBV6-2/TRBV6-3; clone size: -; CDR3 protein: CASSSDRGGGYTF
J gene: TRBJ2-5; V gene: TRBV10-3; clone size: once; CDR3 protein: CASGAGRGETQYF
J gene: TRBJ1-2; V gene: TRBV6-1; clone size: few; CDR3 protein: CASSEVRDRDSTF
J gene: TRBJ1-5; V gene: TRBV2; clone size: -; CDR3 protein: CASSEMQDRSYSNQPQHF